This T cell receptor (beta chain) emerged from a study of blood T cell repertoires in COVID-19. Germline CDR1 reads KGHSH; CDR2 reads LQKENI. This CDR3 is 16 amino acids long. V dropped 0 bases and J dropped 5; count of bases not matched to a gene: 9. Donors of Cohort 3 who recovered were those that had two negative PCRs, clearance, or symptom resolution. Sequencing used immunoSEQ multiplex PCR; TCRdb keeps in-frame clones, though not all of them. Seen here are roughly 400,000 clones, around nine tenths observed once, and the top ten hold around 9.3%. Sequenced: PBMCs or T cells enriched from blood (not recorded which). The clonotype was recovered from a woman between 45 and 65 years old who had recovered from COVID-19. The rearrangement joins TRBV18 to TRBJ2-7; 8 positions match TRBD1. CDR3 sequence reads: CASSPPSTGVKNEQYF. DNA of the CDR3: TGTGCCAGCTCACCACCGTCGACAGGGGTCAAGAACGAGCAGTACTTC. The full variable domain, with the rest looked up from reference TRBV18 and TRBJ2-7, is NAGVMQNPRHLVRRRGQEARLRCSPMKGHSHVYWYRQLPEEGLKFMVYLQKENIIDESGMPKERFSAEFPKEGPSILRIQQVVRGDSAAYFCASSPPSTGVKNEQYFGPGTRLTVT.